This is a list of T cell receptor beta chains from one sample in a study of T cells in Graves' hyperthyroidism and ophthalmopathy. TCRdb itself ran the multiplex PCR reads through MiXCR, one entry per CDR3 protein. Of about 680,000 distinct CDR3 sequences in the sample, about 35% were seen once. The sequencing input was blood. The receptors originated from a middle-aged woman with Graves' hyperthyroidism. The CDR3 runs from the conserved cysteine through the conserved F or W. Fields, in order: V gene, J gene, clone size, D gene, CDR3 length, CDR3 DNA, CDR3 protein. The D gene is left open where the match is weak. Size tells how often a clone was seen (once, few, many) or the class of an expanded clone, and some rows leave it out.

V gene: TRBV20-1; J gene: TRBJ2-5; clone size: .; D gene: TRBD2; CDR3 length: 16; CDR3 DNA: TGCAGTGCTAGAGTCCCCCTAGCGGGAGTGCCGGAGACCCAGTACTTC; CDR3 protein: CSARVPLAGVPETQYF
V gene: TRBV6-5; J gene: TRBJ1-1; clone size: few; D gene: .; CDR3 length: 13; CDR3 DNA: TGTGCCAGCAGTTTAGGACCTGGAGCTGAAGCTTTCTTT; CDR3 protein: CASSLGPGAEAFF
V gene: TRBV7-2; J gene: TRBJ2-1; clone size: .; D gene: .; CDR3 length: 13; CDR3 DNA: TGTGCCAGCAGCTCACGCGGTTTCCCTGAGCAGTTCTTC; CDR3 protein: CASSSRGFPEQFF
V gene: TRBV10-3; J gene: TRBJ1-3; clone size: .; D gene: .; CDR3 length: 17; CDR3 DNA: TGTGCCATCAGTGCGTCTATTCAGACACTCTCTGGAAACACCATATATTTT; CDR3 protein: CAISASIQTLSGNTIYF
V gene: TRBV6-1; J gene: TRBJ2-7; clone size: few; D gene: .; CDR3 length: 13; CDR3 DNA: TGTGCCAGCAGTGAACCCGAGTGGACTGCACAGTACTTC; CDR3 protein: CASSEPEWTAQYF
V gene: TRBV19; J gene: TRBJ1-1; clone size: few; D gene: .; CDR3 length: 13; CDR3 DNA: TGTGCCAGTAGTATTATTGGGGGAACTGAAGCTTTCTTT; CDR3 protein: CASSIIGGTEAFF
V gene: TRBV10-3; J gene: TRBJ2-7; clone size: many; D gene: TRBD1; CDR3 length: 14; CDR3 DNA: TGTGCCACAAGTCGTACAGGGGGCCCCTACGAGCAGTACTTC; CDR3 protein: CATSRTGGPYEQYF
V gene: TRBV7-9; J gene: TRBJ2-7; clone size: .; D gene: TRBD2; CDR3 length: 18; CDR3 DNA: TGTGCCAGCAGTCCCCTTCGAGTAGCGGGACTCCATTCCTACGAGCAGTACTTC; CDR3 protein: CASSPLRVAGLHSYEQYF
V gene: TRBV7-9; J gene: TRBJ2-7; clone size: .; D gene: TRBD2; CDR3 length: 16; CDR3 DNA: TGCGCCAGCAGCCAGGGCGGGACTAGCGGAAGATGCGAGCAGTACTTC; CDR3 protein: CASSQGGTSGRCEQYF
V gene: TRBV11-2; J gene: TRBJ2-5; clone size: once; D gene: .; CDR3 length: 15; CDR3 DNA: TGTGCCAGCAGCGTTGAAAGGATGATCGAAGAGACCCAGTACTTC; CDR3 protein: CASSVERMIEETQYF
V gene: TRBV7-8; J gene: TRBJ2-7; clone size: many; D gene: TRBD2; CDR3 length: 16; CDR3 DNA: TGTGCCAGCAGCCGGACCAAAGCGGGGGAGAACTACGAGCAGTACTTC; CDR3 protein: CASSRTKAGENYEQYF
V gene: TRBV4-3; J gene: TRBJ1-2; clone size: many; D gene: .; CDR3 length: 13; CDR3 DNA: TGCGCCAGCAGCCAAGATCTTGGGTATGGCTACACCTTC; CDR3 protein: CASSQDLGYGYTF
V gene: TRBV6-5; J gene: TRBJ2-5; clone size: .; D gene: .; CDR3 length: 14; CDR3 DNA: TGTGCCGGCAGTTATAATCGGGGGGCAGAGACCCAGTACTTC; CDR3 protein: CAGSYNRGAETQYF
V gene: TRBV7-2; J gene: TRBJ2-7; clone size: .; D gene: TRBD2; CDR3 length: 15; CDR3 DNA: TGTGCCAGCAGTTCCGTGACCAGCGGGGCCTACGAGCAGTACTTC; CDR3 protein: CASSSVTSGAYEQYF
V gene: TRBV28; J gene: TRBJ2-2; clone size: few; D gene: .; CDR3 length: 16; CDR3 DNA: TGTGCCAGCAGTTCCCCGGACAGCAAGGTCACCGGGGAGCTGTTTTTT; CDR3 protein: CASSSPDSKVTGELFF
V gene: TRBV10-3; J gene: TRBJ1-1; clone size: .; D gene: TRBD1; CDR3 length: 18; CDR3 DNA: TGTGCCATCAGTGAGAAAGTGGACAGGGACGGGGGGAACACTGAAGCTTTCTTT; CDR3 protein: CAISEKVDRDGGNTEAFF
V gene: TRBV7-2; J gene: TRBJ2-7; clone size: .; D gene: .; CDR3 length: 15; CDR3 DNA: TGTGCCAGCAGGAAAACCCGGGACAACACCTACGAGCAGTACTTC; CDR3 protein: CASRKTRDNTYEQYF
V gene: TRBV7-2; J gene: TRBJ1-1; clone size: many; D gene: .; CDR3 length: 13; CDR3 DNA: TGTGCCAGCAGCACTTACAGGAACACTGAAGCTTTCTTT; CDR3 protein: CASSTYRNTEAFF
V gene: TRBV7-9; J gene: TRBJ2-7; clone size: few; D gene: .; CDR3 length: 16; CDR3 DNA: TGTGCCAGCAGCCTAAGCCGGACAGACTACTCCTACGAGCAGTACTTC; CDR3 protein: CASSLSRTDYSYEQYF
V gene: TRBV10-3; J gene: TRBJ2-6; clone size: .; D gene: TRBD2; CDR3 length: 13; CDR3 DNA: TGTGCCATCGGCCCCGGGGGGACCAACGTCCTGACTTTC; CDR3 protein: CAIGPGGTNVLTF
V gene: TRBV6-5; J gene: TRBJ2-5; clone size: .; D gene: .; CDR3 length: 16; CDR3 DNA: TGTGCCAGCAGTGAAGCGCCCTGGGGGCCCCAAGAGACCCAGTACTTC; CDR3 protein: CASSEAPWGPQETQYF
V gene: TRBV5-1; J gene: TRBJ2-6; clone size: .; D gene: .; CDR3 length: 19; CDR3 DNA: TGCGCCAGCAGCTTGGTTTGGGGGGGCGTTACGTCTGGGGCCAACGTCCTGACTTTC; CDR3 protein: CASSLVWGGVTSGANVLTF